This entry describes one T cell receptor (beta chain). Its cognate antigen has yet to be identified. No per-base quality is available; no much larger clone lies one base away. The entry originates in a study of siplizumab effects on memory and regulatory T cells (dated by TCRdb to the late 2010s). Context from the whole study: The study examined how the anti-CD2 antibody siplizumab affects alloreactive T-cell subsets in allogeneic mixed lymphocyte reactions built from human PBMCs.

Trimming removed 2 bases from V and 2 bases from J, leaving 12 bases between the germline ends. The CDR3 has 15 amino acids, counting the end cysteine and phenylalanine. Just the 45-base CDR3 DNA is kept, in frame starting at base 1. Taken from the germline V gene, the CDR1 and CDR2 loops are SGDLS and YYNGEE. Library method: the immunoSEQ multiplex PCR assay. Around 9.9 x 10^4 TCR templates per sample were assayed by the deep sequencing platform. Genomic DNA extracted from sorted T cells was used for TCRbeta CDR3 sequencing. As for how the authors treated the data: The R programming language was used for the clonal analysis of the TCRbeta CDR3 data. Alloreactive CD4+ and CD8+ clones were identified by comparing unstimulated samples to CFSE-low samples taken after the reaction. Alloreactive CD4+ clones were assigned to regulatory or non-regulatory origin by matching sequences to sorted unstimulated Treg and non-Treg repertoires. The table was pulled from immuneACCESS by TCRdb, which kept in-frame rearrangements only. Such tables lose some clones; where checked, under half of the loss comes from unresolved V genes, and the rest has no known cause. The V and J calls and clone size come from that table; D and trimming were worked out from the DNA. For this sample the table gives tens of thousands of clones, of which less than 98% were detected only once. 0.85% to 1.4% of the sample is taken by the ten largest.

The full study reports these points: The cumulative frequency of alloreactive sequences that could be traced back to unstimulated CD4+ memory T cells was significantly reduced by siplizumab. About 75-96% of proliferating CD4+ or CD8+ clones could not be given a naive or memory phenotype. Because sequences at frequencies below about 10^-5 were poorly captured, only a minor fraction of alloreactive clones could be mapped back to unstimulated subsets. Compared with memory T cells, unstimulated naive T cells appeared more diverse, and naive cells seemed to make a substantial contribution to the alloresponse. Whether proliferating Tregs from siplizumab cultures actually had suppressive function was not functionally confirmed. In reactions with siplizumab, an average of approximately 69% of mappable alloreactive CD4+ clones were Treg-derived, compared with 25% to 30% in control reactions.

In addition, sequencing in three donor pairs included unstimulated CD8+ effector memory subsets alongside CD4+ naive, CD8+ naive, CD8+ TEMRA and CD4+ memory subsets. Sorted unstimulated T cells and proliferating T cells recovered from mixed lymphocyte reactions underwent TCRbeta CDR3 sequencing. Fresh whole blood from nine to ten HLA-typed healthy donors was used as the source from which PBMCs were isolated. Rearrangement joined TRBV9 to TRBJ2-3; the D gene is perhaps TRBD1 or TRBD2, each of them matching over 5 bases. Input material: naive CD8+ T cells sorted from blood. The intended sense of this specimen's cell subset or site label: unstimulated naive T cells. This TCR came from a human donor in good health. The bases are TGTGCCAGCAGCGTTTCGGGACGGAACACAGATACGCAGTATTTT. Translated, it gives CASSVSGRNTDTQYF.